Here is one TCR beta chain with its context. Its matching antigen is unknown. These data come from a study of shared clonotypes between healthy human individuals. General observations from the study: On the whole, naive subsets had larger estimated richness than memory subsets had.

Method: immunoSEQ multiplex PCR; TCRdb's copy keeps in-frame clones and lacks some. Here the sample spans over 150,000 clones, around 63% being singletons. This TCR derives from a young man in good health. Specimen: memory CD4+ T cells sorted from blood. Indicated subset: CD45RA-negative fraction.

The CDR3 region is CASSLETVSGELFF. Here the CDR3 DNA reads TGTGCCAGCAGCTTAGAAACGGTTAGCGGGGAGCTGTTTTTT. This chain uses TRBV11-2 with TRBJ2-2, with unresolved D. Trimming cost V 0 bases and J 7 bases, with 9 bases left between them. CDR1 and CDR2 (germline): SGHAT, FQNNGV. The length of the CDR3 is 14 residues. Full variable domain (rest looked up from reference TRBV11-2 and TRBJ2-2): EAGVAQSPRYKIIEKRQSVAFWCNPISGHATLYWYQQILGQGPKLLIQFQNNGVVDDSQLPKDRFSAERLKGVDSTLKIQPAKLEDSAVYLCASSLETVSGELFFGEGSRLTVL.